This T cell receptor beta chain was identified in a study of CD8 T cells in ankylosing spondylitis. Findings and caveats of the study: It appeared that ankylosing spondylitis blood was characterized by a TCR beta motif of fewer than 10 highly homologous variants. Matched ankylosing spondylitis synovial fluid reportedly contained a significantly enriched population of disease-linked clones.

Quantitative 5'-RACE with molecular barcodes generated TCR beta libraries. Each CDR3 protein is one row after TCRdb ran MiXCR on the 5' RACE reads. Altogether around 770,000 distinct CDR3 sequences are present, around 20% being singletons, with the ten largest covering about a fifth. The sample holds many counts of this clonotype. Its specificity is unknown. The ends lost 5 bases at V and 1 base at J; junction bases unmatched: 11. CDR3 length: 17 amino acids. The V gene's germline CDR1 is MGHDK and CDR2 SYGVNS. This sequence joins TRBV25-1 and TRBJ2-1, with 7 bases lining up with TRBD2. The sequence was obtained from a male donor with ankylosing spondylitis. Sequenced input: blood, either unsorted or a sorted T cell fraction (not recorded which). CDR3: CASSLVLAAISYNEQFF. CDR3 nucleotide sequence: TGTGCCAGCAGTCTAGTCCTAGCGGCCATATCCTACAATGAGCAGTTCTTC.